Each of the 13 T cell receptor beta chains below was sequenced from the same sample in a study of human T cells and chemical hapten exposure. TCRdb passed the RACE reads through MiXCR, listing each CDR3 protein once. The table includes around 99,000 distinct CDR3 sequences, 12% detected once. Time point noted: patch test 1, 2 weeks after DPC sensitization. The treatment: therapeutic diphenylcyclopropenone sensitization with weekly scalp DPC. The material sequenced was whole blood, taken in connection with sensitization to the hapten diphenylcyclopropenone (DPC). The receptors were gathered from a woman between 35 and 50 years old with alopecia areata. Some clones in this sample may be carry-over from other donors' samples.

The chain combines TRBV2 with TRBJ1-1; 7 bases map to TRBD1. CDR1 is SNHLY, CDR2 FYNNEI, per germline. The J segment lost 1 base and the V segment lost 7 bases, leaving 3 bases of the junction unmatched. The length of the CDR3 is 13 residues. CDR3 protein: CASTRQGNTEAFF. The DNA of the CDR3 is TGTGCCAGCACTCGACAGGGGAACACTGAAGCTTTCTTT.

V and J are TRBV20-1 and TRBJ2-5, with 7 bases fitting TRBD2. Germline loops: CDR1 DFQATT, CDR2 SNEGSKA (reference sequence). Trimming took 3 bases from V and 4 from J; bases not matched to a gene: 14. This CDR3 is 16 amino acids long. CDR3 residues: CSASWPLTSRLETQYF. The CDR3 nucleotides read TGCAGTGCTAGCTGGCCCTTGACTAGCCGGTTAGAGACCCAGTACTTC.

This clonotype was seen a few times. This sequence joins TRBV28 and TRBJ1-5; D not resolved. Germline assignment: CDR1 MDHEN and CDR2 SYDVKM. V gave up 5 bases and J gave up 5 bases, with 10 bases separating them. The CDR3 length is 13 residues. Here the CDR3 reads CASSPPPHQPQHF. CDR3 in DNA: TGTGCCAGCAGTCCGCCCCCCCATCAGCCCCAGCATTTT.

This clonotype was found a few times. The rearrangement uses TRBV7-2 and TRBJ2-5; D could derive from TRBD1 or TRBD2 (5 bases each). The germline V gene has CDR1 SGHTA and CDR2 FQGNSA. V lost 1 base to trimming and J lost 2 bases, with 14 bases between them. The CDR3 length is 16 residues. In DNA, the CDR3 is TGTGCCAGCAGCTTAGTCCGGGGACGAACTCAAGAGACCCAGTACTTC. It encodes CASSLVRGRTQETQYF.

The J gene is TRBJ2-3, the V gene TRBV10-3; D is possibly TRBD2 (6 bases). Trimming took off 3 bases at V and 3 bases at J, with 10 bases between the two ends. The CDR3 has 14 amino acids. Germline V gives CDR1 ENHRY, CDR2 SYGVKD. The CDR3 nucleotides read TGTGCCATCAGTGACAGGGAGGCGACAGATACGCAGTATTTT. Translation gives CAISDREATDTQYF.

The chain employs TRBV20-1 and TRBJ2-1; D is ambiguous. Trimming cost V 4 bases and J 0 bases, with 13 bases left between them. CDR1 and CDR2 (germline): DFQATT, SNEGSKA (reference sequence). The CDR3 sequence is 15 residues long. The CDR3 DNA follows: TGCAGTGCTAATCCCTTGCTCAGCTCCTACAATGAGCAGTTCTTC. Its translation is CSANPLLSSYNEQFF.

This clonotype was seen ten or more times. CDR3 in DNA: TGTGCCAGCAGCTCACAGGGAATTTATGGCTACACCTTC. It codes for CASSSQGIYGYTF. V is TRBV3-1 and J is TRBJ1-2; possible D gene TRBD1, 6 bases. Germline CDR1 and CDR2: LGHDT and YNNKEL (reference sequence). The V gene lost 5 bases and the J gene lost 5 bases, with 12 bases spanning the gap. The CDR3 has 13 residues.

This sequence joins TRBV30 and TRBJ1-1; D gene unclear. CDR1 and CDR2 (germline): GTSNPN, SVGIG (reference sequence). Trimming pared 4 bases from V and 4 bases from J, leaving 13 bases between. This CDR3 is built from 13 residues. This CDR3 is CAWITIAGTEAFF. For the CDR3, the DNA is TGTGCCTGGATCACAATCGCAGGCACTGAAGCTTTCTTT.

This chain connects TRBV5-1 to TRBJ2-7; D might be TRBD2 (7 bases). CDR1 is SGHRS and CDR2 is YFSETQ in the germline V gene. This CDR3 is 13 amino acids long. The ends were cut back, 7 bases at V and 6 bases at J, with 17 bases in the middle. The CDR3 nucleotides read TGCGCCAGCGCTTGGGGGGGCGGCCCCGAGCAGTACTTC. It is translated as CASAWGGGPEQYF.

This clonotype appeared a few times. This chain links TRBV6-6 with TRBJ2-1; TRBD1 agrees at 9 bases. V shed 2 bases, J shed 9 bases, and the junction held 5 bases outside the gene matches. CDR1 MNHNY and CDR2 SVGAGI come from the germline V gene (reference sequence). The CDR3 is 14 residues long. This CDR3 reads CASSYGDRVGEQFF. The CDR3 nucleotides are TGTGCCAGCAGTTACGGGGACAGGGTGGGTGAGCAGTTCTTC.

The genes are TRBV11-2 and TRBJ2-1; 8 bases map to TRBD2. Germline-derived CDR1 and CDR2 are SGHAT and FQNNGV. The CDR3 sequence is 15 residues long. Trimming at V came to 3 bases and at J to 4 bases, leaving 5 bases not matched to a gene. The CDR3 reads CASSFLTSVYNEQFF. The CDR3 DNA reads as TGTGCCAGCAGCTTCCTGACTAGCGTTTACAATGAGCAGTTCTTC.

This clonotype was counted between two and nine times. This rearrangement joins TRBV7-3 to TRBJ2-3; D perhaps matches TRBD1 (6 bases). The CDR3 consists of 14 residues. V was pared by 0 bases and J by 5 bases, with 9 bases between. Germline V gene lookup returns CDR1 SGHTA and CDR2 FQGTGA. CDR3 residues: CASSLTYREDTQYF. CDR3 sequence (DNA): TGTGCCAGCAGCTTAACTTACAGGGAAGATACGCAGTATTTT.

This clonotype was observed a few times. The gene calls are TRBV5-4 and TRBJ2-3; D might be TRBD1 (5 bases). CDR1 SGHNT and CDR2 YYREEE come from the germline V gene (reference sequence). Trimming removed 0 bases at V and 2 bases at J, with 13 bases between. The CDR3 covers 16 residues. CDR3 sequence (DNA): TGTGCCAGCAGCTTGGCTCCGACAGCCGCCACAGATACGCAGTATTTT. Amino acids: CASSLAPTAATDTQYF. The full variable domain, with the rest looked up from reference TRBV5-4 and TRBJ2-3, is ETGVTQSPTHLIKTRGQQVTLRCSSQSGHNTVSWYQQALGQGPQFIFQYYREEENGRGNFPPRFSGLQFPNYSSELNVNALELDDSALYLCASSLAPTAATDTQYFGPGTRLTVL.